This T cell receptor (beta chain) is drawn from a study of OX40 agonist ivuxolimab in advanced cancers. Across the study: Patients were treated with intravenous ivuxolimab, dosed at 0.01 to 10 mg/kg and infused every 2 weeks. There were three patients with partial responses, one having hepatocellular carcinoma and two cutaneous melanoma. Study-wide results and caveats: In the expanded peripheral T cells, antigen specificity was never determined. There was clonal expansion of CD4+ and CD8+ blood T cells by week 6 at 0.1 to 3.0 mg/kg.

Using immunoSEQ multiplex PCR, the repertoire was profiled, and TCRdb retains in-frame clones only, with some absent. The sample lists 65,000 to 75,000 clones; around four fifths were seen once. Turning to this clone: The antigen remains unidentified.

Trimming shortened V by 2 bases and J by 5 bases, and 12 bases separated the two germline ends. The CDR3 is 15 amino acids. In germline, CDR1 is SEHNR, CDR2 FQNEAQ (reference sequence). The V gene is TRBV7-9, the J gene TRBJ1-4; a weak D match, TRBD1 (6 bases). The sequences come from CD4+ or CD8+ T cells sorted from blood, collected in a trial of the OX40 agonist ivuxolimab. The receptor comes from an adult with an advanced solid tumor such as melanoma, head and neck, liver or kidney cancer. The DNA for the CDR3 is TGTGCCAGCAGCTTATGGCGGGGGCAGAATGAAAAACTGTTTTTT. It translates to CASSLWRGQNEKLFF.